The text below deals with one TCR beta chain. Its antigen is as yet unknown. This record comes from a study of cytomegalovirus exposure and HLA in healthy donors. General study findings and limits: With later analysis, a missense DCLRE1C variant became linked to TCR beta V- and J-gene trimming.

The CDR3 totals 14 residues. Germline loops: CDR1 SGHRS, CDR2 YFSETQ. V was shortened by 7 bases and J by 4 bases, with 15 bases between the two germline ends. In the PCR, 60 Vbeta and 13 Jbeta primers were used. Clones were sequenced by immunoSEQ multiplex PCR, and TCRdb holds only the in-frame ones, with some missing. The sample records about 72,000 clones, around 78% being singletons. The sample was PBMCs. This TCR was recovered from a middle-aged man in good health and CMV-seronegative. This chain links TRBV5-1 with TRBJ1-3, with a possible D match to TRBD1 (6 bases). The CDR3 coding sequence is TGCGCCAGCTGGAACAGGGACGCGGGAAACACCATATATTTT. It codes for CASWNRDAGNTIYF.